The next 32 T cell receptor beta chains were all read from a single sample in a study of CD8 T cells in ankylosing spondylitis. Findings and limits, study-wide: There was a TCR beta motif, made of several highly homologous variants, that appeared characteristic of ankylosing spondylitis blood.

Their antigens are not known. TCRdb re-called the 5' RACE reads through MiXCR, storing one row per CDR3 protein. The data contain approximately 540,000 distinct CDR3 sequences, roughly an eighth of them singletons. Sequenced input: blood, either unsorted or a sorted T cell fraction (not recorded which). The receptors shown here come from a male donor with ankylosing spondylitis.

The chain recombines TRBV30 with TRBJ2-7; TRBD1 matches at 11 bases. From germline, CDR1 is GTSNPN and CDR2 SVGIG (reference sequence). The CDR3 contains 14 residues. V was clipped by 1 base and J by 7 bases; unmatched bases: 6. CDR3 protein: CAWSEGTGGWEQYF. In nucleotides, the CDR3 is TGTGCCTGGAGTGAGGGGACAGGGGGATGGGAGCAGTACTTC.

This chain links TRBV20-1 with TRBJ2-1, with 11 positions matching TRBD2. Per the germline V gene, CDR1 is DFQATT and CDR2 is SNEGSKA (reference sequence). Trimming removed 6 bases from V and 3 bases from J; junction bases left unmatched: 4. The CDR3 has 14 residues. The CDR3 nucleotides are TGCAGTGCGGTCACTAGCGGGGGCTACAATGAGCAGTTCTTC. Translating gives CSAVTSGGYNEQFF.

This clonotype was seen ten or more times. DNA for the CDR3: TGCAGTGCTATCCCCGCGGGACGAGATACGCAGTATTTT. This gives the protein CSAIPAGRDTQYF. The genes are TRBV20-1 and TRBJ2-3; a weak D match, TRBD2 (6 bases). The CDR3 has 13 amino acids. Per the germline V gene, CDR1 is DFQATT and CDR2 is SNEGSKA (reference sequence). Trimming took off 4 bases at V and 5 bases at J, with 13 bases between the two ends.

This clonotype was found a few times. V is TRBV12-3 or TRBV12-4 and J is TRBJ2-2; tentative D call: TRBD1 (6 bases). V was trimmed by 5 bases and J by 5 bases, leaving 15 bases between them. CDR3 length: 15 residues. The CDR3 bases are TGTGCCAGCAGTCATACAGGGTTTTGGACCGGGGAGCTGTTTTTT. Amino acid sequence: CASSHTGFWTGELFF.

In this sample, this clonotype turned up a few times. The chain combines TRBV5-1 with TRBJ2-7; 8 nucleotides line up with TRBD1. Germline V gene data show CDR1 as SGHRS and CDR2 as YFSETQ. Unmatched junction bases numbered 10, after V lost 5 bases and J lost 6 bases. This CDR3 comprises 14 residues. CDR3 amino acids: CASSLRQGAFEQYF. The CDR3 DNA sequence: TGCGCCAGCAGTCTTAGGCAGGGGGCCTTCGAGCAGTACTTC. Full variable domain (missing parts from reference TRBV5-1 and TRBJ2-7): KAGVTQTPRYLIKTRGQQVTLSCSPISGHRSVSWYQQTPGQGLQFLFEYFSETQRNKGNFPGRFSGRQFSNSRSEMNVSTLELGDSALYLCASSLRQGAFEQYFGPGTRLTVT.

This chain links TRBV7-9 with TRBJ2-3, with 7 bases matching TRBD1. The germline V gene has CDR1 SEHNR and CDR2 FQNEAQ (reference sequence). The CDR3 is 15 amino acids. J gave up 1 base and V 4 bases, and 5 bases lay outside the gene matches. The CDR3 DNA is TGTGCCAGCAGCTCTCCGGGACAGCGCACAGATACGCAGTATTTT. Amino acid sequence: CASSSPGQRTDTQYF.

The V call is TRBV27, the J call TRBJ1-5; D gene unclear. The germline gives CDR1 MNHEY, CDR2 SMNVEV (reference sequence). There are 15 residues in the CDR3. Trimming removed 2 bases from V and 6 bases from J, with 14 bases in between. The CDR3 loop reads CASSLTLGAGQPQHF. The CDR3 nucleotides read TGTGCCAGCAGTTTAACGCTGGGAGCGGGTCAGCCCCAGCATTTT.

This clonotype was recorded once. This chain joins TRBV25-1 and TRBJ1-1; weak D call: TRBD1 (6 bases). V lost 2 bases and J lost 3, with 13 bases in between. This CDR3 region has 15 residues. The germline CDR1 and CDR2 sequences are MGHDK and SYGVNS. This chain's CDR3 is CASSEGRGEYTEAFF. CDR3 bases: TGTGCCAGCAGTGAAGGCAGGGGAGAATACACTGAAGCTTTCTTT. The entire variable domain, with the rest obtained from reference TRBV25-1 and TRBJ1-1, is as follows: EADIYQTPRYLVIGTGKKITLECSQTMGHDKMYWYQQDPGMELHLIHYSYGVNSTEKGDLSSESTVSRIRTEHFPLTLESARPSHTSQYLCASSEGRGEYTEAFFGQGTRLTVV.

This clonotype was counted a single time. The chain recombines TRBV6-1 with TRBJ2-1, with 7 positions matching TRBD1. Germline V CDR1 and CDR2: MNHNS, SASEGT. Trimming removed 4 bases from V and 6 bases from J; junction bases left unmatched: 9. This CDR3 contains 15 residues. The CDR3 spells CASSVWGQPGNEQFF. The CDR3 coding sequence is TGTGCCAGCAGTGTCTGGGGACAGCCGGGCAATGAGCAGTTCTTC.

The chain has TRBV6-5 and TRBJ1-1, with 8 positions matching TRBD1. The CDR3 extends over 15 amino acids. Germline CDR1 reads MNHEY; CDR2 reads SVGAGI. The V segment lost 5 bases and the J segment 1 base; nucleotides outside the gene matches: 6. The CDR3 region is CASSTWDRRNTEAFF. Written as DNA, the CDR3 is TGTGCCAGCAGTACTTGGGACAGGAGGAACACTGAAGCTTTCTTT.

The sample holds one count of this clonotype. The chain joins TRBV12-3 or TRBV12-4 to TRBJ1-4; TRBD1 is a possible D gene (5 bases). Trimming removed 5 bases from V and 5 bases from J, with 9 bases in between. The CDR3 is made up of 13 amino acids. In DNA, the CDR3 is TGTGCCAGCAGTATCTGGGGGAATGAAAAACTGTTTTTT. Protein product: CASSIWGNEKLFF.

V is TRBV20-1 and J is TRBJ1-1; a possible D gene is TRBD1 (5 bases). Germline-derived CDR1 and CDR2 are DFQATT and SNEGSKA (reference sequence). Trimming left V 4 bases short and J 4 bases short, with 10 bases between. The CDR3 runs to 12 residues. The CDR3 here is CSAIGVVTEAFF. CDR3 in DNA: TGCAGTGCTATAGGGGTGGTCACTGAAGCTTTCTTT.

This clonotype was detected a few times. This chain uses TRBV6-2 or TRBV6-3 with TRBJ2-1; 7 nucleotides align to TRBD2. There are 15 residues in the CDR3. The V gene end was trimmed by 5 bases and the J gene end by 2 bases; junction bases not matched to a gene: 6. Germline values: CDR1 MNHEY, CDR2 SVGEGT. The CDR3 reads CASSLAALTYNEQFF. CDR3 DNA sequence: TGTGCCAGCAGTCTAGCGGCGCTCACCTACAATGAGCAGTTCTTC.

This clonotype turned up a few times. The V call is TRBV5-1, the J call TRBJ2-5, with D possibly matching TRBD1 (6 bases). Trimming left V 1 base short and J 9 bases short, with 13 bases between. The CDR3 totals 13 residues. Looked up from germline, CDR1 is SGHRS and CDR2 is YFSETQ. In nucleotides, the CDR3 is TGCGCCAGCAGCTTGCAAGGGGGACGGGCCCAGTACTTC. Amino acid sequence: CASSLQGGRAQYF. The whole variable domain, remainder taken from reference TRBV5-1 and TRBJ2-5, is KAGVTQTPRYLIKTRGQQVTLSCSPISGHRSVSWYQQTPGQGLQFLFEYFSETQRNKGNFPGRFSGRQFSNSRSEMNVSTLELGDSALYLCASSLQGGRAQYFGPGTRLLVL.

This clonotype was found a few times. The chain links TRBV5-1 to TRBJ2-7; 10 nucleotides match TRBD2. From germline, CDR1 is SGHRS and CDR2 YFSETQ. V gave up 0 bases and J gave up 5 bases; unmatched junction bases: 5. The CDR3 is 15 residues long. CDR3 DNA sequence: TGCGCCAGCAGCTTGGTGGCTAGCGGGAGCAACGAGCAGTACTTC. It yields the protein CASSLVASGSNEQYF.

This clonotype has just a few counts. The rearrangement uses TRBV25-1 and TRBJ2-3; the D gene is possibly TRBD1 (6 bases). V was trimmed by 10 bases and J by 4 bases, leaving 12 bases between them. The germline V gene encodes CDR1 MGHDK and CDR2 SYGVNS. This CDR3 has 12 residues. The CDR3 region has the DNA TGTGCCACCCAAGCAGGGGCAGATACGCAGTATTTT. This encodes CATQAGADTQYF.

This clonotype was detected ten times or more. The CDR3 DNA is TGCAGTGCTATGGGTGTGGATAGCAATCAGCCCCAGCATTTT. Encoded protein: CSAMGVDSNQPQHF. The J gene is TRBJ1-5, the V gene TRBV20-1; D remains unclear. The germline V gene encodes CDR1 DFQATT and CDR2 SNEGSKA (reference sequence). The CDR3 is 14 amino acids. V shed 4 bases and J shed 0 bases, with 10 bases lying between them.

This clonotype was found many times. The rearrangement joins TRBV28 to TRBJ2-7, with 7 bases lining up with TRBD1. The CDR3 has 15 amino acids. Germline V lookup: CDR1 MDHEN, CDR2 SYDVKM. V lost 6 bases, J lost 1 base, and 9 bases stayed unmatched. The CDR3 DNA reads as TGTGCCAGCAGCGATCCCGGGACAGAATCCTACGAGCAGTACTTC. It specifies CASSDPGTESYEQYF.

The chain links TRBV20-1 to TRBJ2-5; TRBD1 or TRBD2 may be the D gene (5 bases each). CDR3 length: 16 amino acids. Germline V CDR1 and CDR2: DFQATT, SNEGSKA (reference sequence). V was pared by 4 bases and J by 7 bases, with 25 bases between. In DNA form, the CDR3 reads TGCAGTGCTATCGGAGTCAGCACCGCACGTGGGGGGACCCAGTACTTC. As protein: CSAIGVSTARGGTQYF.

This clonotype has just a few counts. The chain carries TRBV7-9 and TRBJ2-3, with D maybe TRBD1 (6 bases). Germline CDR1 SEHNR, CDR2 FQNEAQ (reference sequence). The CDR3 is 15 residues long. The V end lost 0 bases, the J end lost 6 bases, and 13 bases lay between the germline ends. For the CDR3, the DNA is TGTGCCAGCAGCTTAGCATCAGGGGCGCGTGATACGCAGTATTTT. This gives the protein CASSLASGARDTQYF.

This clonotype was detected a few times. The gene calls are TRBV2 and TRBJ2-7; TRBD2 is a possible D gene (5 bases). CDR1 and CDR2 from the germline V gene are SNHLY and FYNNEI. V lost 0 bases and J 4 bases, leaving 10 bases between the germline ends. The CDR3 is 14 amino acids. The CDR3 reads CASSEAIRGYEQYV. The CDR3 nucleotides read TGTGCCAGCAGTGAAGCAATTCGGGGTTACGAGCAGTACGTC.

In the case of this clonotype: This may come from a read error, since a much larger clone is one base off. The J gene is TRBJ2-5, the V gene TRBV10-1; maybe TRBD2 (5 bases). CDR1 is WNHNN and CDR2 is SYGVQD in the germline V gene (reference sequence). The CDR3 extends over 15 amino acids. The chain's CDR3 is CASTGKDGEGEAQYF. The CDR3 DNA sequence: TGCGCCAGCACCGGGAAGGACGGCGAAGGAGAGGCCCAGTACTTC.

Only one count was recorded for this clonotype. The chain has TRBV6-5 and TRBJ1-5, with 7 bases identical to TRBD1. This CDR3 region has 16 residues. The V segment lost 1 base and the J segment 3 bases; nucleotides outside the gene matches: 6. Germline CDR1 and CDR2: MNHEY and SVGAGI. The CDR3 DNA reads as TGTGCCAGCAGTTACTTAACCGGGACAGTCAATCAGCCCCAGCATTTT. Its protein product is CASSYLTGTVNQPQHF.

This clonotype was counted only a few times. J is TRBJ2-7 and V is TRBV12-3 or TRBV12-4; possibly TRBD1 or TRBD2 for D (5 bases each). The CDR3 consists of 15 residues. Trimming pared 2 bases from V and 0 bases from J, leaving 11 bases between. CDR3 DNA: TGTGCCAGCAGTTTATGGGGACCAAGCTCCTACGAGCAGTACTTC. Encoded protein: CASSLWGPSSYEQYF.

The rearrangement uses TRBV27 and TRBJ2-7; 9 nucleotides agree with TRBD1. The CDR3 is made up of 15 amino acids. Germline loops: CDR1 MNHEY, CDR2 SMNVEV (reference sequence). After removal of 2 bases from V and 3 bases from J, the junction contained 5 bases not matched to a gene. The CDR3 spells CASSLGGQGVYEQYF. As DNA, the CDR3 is TGTGCCAGCAGTTTAGGGGGACAGGGTGTCTACGAGCAGTACTTC.

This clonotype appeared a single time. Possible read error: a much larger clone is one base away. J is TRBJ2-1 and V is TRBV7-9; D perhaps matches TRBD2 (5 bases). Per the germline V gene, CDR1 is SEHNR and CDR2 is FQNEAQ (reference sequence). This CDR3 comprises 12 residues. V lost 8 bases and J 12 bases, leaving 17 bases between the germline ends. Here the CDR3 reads CASGNLRGVQFF. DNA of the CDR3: TGTGCCAGCGGAAACCTTCGGGGTGTGCAGTTCTTC.

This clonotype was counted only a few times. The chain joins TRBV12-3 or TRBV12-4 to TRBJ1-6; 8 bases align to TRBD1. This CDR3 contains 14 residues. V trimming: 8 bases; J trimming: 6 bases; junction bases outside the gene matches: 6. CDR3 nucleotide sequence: TGTGCCAGCGGCCAGACAGGGGCTAATTCACCCCTCCACTTT. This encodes CASGQTGANSPLHF.

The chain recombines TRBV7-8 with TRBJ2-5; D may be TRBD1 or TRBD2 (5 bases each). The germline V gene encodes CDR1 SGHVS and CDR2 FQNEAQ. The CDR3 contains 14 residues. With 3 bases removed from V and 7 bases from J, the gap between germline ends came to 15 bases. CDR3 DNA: TGTGCCAGCAGCTTTTCTGTGGGACGGGGGACCCAGTACTTC. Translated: CASSFSVGRGTQYF.

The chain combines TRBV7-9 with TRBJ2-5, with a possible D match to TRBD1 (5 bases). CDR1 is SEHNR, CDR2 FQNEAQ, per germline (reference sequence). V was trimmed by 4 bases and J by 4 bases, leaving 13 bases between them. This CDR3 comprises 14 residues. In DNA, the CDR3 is TGTGCCAGCAGCTGGGGCGCAGTTGGAGAGACCCAGTACTTC. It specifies CASSWGAVGETQYF.

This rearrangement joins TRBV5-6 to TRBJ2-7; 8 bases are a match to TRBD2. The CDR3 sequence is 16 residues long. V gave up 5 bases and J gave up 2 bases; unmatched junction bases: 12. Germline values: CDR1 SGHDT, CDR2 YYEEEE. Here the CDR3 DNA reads TGTGCCAGCAGAAAACTAAGCGGGAGTGGGACCTACGAGCAGTACGTC. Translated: CASRKLSGSGTYEQYV.

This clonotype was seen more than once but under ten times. CDR3 region: CASSTAPLYEQYV. CDR3 coding DNA: TGTGCCAGCAGTACCGCCCCCCTTTACGAGCAGTACGTC. The gene calls are TRBV27 and TRBJ2-7; D gene uncertain. CDR1 and CDR2 from the germline V gene are MNHEY and SMNVEV (reference sequence). This CDR3 contains 13 residues. The ends were cut back, 5 bases at V and 4 bases at J, with 12 bases in the middle.

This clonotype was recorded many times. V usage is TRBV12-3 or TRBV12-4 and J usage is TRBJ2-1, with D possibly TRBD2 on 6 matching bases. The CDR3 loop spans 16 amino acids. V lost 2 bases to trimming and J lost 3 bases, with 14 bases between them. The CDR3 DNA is TGTGCCAGCAGTTTAAGTTGGAGGGGAAACTACAATGAGCAGTTCTTC. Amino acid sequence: CASSLSWRGNYNEQFF.